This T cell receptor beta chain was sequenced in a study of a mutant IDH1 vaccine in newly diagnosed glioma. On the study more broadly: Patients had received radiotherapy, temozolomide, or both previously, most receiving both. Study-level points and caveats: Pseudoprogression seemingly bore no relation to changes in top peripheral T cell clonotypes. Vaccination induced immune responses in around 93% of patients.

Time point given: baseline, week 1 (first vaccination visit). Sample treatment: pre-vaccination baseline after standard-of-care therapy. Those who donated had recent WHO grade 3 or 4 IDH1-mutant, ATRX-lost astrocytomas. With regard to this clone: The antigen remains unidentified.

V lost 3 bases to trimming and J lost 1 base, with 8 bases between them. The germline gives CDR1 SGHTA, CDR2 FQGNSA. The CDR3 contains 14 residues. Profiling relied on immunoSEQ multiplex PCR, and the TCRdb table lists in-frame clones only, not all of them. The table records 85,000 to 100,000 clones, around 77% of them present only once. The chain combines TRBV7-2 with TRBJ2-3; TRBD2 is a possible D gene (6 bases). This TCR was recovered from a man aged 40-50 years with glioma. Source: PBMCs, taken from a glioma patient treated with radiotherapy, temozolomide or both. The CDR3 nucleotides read TGTGCCAGCAGCTTCGGGACTCGCACAGATACGCAGTATTTT. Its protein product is CASSFGTRTDTQYF.